These 9 T cell receptor beta chains share one sample of origin, sequenced in a study of beta chain features in type 1 diabetes. Expressed TCRB transcripts were sequenced because the entire RNA isolate underwent reverse transcription. Generated by immunoSEQ multiplex PCR, the TCRdb table keeps only in-frame clones and is missing some. Of roughly 450,000 clones in the sample, approximately 10% were seen once. Sequencing was carried out using naive CD4+ T cells from blood. The receptors originated from a woman in her late teens or twenties in good health.

There are a few counts of this clone. This chain connects TRBV7-2 to TRBJ2-1; D is undetermined. CDR1 SGHTA and CDR2 FQGNSA come from the germline V gene. V was cut by 2 bases and J by 4 bases, with 12 bases left in between. This CDR3 has 15 residues. CDR3 sequence (DNA): TGTGCCAGCAGCTTAAGTTCAGCAAGATACAATGAGCAGTTCTTC. The encoded protein is CASSLSSARYNEQFF.

This chain connects TRBV10-3 to TRBJ1-5; 7 nucleotides line up with TRBD1. Germline V gene sequence: CDR1 ENHRY, CDR2 SYGVKD. Trimming cost V 6 bases and J 4 bases; bases outside gene matches: 3. The CDR3 runs 13 residues. CDR3 sequence reads: CAIRETGNQPQHF. The CDR3 nucleotides read TGTGCCATCAGGGAGACAGGGAATCAGCCCCAGCATTTT.

V is TRBV7-6 and J is TRBJ2-7, with 10 bases lining up with TRBD2. Unmatched junction bases numbered 11, after V lost 5 bases and J lost 7 bases. This CDR3 comprises 15 residues. CDR1 is SGHVS, CDR2 FNYEAQ, per germline. Here the CDR3 DNA reads TGTGCCAGCAGCAATCGACTAGCGGGTCTGAGTGAGCAGTACTTC. As protein: CASSNRLAGLSEQYF.

This clone showed up just a few times. The rearrangement joins TRBV6-4 to TRBJ2-1; tentative D call: TRBD1 (6 bases). Germline V gene sequence: CDR1 MRHNA, CDR2 SNTAGT. The V and J ends lost 3 bases and 5 bases respectively, with 17 bases between them. The CDR3 totals 16 residues. The CDR3 region has the DNA TGTGCCAGCAGTGAGTGGGGACCGACAGGAAACAATGAGCAGTTCTTC. Translating it yields CASSEWGPTGNNEQFF.

This clone was seen a handful of times. V usage is TRBV29-1 and J usage is TRBJ2-3; D not certain. This CDR3 has 12 amino acids. V was shortened by 6 bases and J by 1 base, with 8 bases between the two germline ends. Germline lookup yields CDR1 SQVTM and CDR2 ANQGSEA. Here the CDR3 DNA reads TGCAGCGTCCGACGGGGCACAGATACGCAGTATTTT. This encodes CSVRRGTDTQYF.

V is TRBV28 and J is TRBJ1-2; tentative D call: TRBD1 (5 bases). The CDR3 loop spans 13 amino acids. V lost 3 bases and J 4 bases, leaving 9 bases between the germline ends. Germline CDR1 MDHEN, CDR2 SYDVKM. The CDR3 loop is CASSFLDSYGYTF. The CDR3 nucleotides read TGTGCCAGCAGTTTTCTTGACAGCTATGGCTACACCTTC.

This clone was picked up a small number of times. The chain joins TRBV7-9 to TRBJ2-7; the D gene is possibly TRBD1 (5 bases). The germline gives CDR1 SEHNR, CDR2 FQNEAQ (reference sequence). The CDR3 spans 13 residues. V shed 2 bases and J shed 4 bases, with 9 bases lying between them. The CDR3 DNA follows: TGTGCCAGCAGCTTAAAGAAGGGGTACGAGCAGTACTTC. Protein: CASSLKKGYEQYF. Using reference TRBV7-9 and TRBJ2-7 for the parts outside the CDR3, the full variable domain is DTGVSQNPRHKITKRGQNVTFRCDPISEHNRLYWYRQTLGQGPEFLTYFQNEAQLEKSRLLSDRFSAERPKGSFSTLEIQRTEQGDSAMYLCASSLKKGYEQYFGPGTRLTVT.

Only a few counts were recorded for this clone. This chain uses TRBV7-9 with TRBJ2-7, with D perhaps TRBD1 (6 bases). The CDR3 is 12 amino acids. Trimming took off 9 bases at V and 4 bases at J, with 13 bases between the two ends. Germline V gene sequence: CDR1 SEHNR, CDR2 FQNEAQ (reference sequence). The CDR3 loop reads CASSGHRYEQYF. In DNA form, the CDR3 reads TGTGCCAGTTCGGGACACCGGTACGAGCAGTACTTC.

This clone was observed many times. The chain recombines TRBV21-1 with TRBJ2-7. TRBV21-1 corresponds to a pseudogene. The CDR3 is 10 amino acids. In DNA form, the CDR3 reads TGTGCCAGCACCCTCTACGAGCAGTACGTC. Amino acids: CASTLYEQYV.